These T cell receptor beta chains were read from a single sample in a study of cytomegalovirus exposure and HLA in healthy donors. Assay used: immunoSEQ multiplex PCR; TCRdb lists only in-frame clones, some missing. This repertoire shows some 150,000 clones, 60% to 85% found once; its top ten account for around 7%. Material for sequencing was PBMCs. The source of these receptors is a man aged 25-45 years in good health and CMV-seronegative. The CDR3 runs from the conserved cysteine through the conserved F or W. Each record gives: J gene, V gene, CDR3 protein.

TRBJ1-6,TRBV28,CASSLTGNYNSPLHF
TRBJ1-6,TRBV7-8,CASSLGQGASYNSPLHF
TRBJ1-4,TRBV27,CASSWQFNEKLFF
TRBJ2-1,TRBV28,CASSSITSGRKYEQFF
TRBJ2-3,TRBV9,CASSVGSGDGTDTQYF
TRBJ1-2,TRBV6-5,CASRSGTGNGYTF
TRBJ1-5,TRBV28,CASSLGGQGAAQPQHF
TRBJ1-4,TRBV4-2,CASSLGQATNEKLFF
TRBJ1-1,TRBV27,CASSSREGQRAFF
TRBJ2-6,TRBV5-1,CASSFGGPGANVLTF
TRBJ2-1,TRBV2,CASRRGLAGNEQFF
TRBJ1-5,TRBV2,CASSAGQAHNQPQHF
TRBJ2-5,TRBV29-1,CSVALASGSWGTQYF
TRBJ1-4,TRBV30,CAWSVLDEKLFF
TRBJ2-3,TRBV25-1,CASSVDTFTDTQYF
TRBJ2-1,TRBV5-1,CASSYLAGSYNEQFF
TRBJ2-1,TRBV10-1,CASSRGLEGRSEQFF
TRBJ2-1,TRBV7-2,CASSTRVGGSYNEQFF
TRBJ2-7,TRBV27,CASSLEDGYEQYF
TRBJ1-1,TRBV28,CASSSLTGLEAFF
.,TRBV6-5,CASQGSRDEQYF
TRBJ2-1,TRBV28,CASKGAGSDNEQFF
TRBJ2-7,TRBV6-6,CASSHGTSGPYEQYF
TRBJ1-1,TRBV7-8,CASSPTGRDTEAFF
TRBJ2-1,TRBV27,CASSLRQGAGYEQFF
TRBJ1-4,TRBV10-3,CAIRSVATNEKLFF
TRBJ2-7,TRBV27,CASSLYGTGLSYEQYF
TRBJ2-2,TRBV28,CASSSPGQGIGELFF
TRBJ2-5,TRBV7-9,CASSAPGYQETQYF
TRBJ2-5,TRBV5-1,CASSLGQSAGEETQYF
TRBJ2-2,TRBV30,CAWSTTTGELFF
TRBJ2-1,TRBV6-5,CASSLSGRGTNEQFF